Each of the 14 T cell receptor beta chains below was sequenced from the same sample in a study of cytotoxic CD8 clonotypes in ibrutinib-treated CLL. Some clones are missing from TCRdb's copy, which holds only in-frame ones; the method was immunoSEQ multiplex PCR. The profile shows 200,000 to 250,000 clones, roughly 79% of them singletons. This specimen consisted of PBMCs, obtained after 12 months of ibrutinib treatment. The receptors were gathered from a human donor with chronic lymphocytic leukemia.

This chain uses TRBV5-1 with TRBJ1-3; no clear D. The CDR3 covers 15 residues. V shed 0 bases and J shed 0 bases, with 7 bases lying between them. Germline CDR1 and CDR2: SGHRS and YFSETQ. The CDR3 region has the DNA TGCGCCAGCAGCTTGGTTTTCGGCTCTGGAAACACCATATATTTT. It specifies CASSLVFGSGNTIYF.

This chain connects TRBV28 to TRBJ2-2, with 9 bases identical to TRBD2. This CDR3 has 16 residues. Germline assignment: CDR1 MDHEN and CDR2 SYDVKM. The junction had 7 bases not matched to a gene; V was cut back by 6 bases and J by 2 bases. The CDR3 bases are TGTGCCAGCAGGCCCTCGGGACTAGCAAACACCGGGGAGCTGTTTTTT. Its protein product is CASRPSGLANTGELFF.

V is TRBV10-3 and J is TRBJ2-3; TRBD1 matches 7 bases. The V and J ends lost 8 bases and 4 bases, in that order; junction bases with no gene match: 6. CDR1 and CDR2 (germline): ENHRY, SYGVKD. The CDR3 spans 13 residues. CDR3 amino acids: CAIQGVRADTQYF. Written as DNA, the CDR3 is TGTGCCATCCAGGGGGTGAGGGCAGATACGCAGTATTTT.

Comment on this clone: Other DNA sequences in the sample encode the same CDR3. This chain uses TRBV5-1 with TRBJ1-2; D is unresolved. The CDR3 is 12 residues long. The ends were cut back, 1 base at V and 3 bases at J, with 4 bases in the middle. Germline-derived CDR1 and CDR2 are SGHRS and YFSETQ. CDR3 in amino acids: CASSLKDYGYTF. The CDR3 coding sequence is TGCGCCAGCAGCTTGAAAGACTATGGCTACACCTTC.

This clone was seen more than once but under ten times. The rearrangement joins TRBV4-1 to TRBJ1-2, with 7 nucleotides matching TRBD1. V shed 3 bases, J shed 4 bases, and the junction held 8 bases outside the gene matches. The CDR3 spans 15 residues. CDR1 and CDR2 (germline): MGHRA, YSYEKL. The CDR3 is CASSQPGQSLYGYTF. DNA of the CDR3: TGCGCCAGCAGCCAGCCGGGACAGTCACTCTATGGCTACACCTTC.

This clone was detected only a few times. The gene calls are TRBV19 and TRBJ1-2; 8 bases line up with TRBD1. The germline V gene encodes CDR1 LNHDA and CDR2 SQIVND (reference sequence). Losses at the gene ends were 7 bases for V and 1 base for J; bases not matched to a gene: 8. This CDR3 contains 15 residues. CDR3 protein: CASTLEGQVNYGYTF. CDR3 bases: TGTGCCAGTACCCTAGAGGGACAGGTTAACTATGGCTACACCTTC. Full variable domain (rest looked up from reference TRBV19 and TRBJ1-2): DGGITQSPKYLFRKEGQNVTLSCEQNLNHDAMYWYRQDPGQGLRLIYYSQIVNDFQKGDIAEGYSVSREKKESFPLTVTSAQKNPTAFYLCASTLEGQVNYGYTFGSGTRLTVV.

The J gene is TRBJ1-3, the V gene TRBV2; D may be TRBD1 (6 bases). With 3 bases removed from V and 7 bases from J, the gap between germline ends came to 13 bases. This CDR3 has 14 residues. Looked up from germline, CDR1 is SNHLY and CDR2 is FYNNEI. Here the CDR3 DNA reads TGTGCCAGCAGTGATCAACAGGGAACGAACACCATATATTTT. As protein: CASSDQQGTNTIYF. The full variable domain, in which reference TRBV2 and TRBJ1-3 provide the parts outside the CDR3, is EPEVTQTPSHQVTQMGQEVILRCVPISNHLYFYWYRQILGQKVEFLVSFYNNEISEKSEIFDDQFSVERPDGSNFTLKIRSTKLEDSAMYFCASSDQQGTNTIYFGEGSWLTVV.

The CDR3 DNA is TGTGCCATCAGAGGGACAGGGGACAAAAACTATGGCTACACCTTC. This encodes CAIRGTGDKNYGYTF. This chain links TRBV10-3 with TRBJ1-2, with TRBD1 identical over 10 bases. Germline V gene sequence: CDR1 ENHRY, CDR2 SYGVKD. J was trimmed by 2 bases and V by 6 bases; bases with no gene match: 6. This CDR3 is built from 15 residues.

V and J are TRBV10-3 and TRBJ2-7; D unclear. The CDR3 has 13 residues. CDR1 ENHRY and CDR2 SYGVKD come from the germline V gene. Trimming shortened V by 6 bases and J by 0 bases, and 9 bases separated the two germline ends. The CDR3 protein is CAIRAQVSYEQYF. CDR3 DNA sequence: TGTGCCATCAGGGCCCAAGTCTCCTACGAGCAGTACTTC.

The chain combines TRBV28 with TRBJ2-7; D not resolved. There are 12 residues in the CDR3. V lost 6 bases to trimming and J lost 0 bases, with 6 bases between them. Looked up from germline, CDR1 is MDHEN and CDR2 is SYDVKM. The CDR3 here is CASSLSSYEQYF. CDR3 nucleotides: TGTGCCAGCAGCCTTAGCTCCTACGAGCAGTACTTC.

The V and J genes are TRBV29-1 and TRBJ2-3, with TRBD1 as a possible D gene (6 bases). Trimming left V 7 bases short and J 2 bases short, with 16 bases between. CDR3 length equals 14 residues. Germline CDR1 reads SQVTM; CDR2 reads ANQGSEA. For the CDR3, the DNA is TGCAGCGCTACCGACAGGAGTCACACAGATACGCAGTATTTT. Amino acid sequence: CSATDRSHTDTQYF.

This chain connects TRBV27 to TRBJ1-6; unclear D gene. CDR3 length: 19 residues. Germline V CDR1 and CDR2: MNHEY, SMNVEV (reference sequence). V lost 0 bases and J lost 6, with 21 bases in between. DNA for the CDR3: TGTGCCAGCAGTTTATCGGGTTGGACCATTAATTCGAGTAATTCACCCCTCCACTTT. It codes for CASSLSGWTINSSNSPLHF.

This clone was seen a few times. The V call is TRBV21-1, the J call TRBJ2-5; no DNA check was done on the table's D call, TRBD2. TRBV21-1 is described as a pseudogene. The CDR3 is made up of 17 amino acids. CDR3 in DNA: TGTGCCAGCAGCAAAGATGGGACTAGTTGGTGGGGAGAGACCCAGTACTTC. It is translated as CASSKDGTSWWGETQYF.

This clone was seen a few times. Here the CDR3 DNA reads TGTGCCAGCTCACCAGGAGGGGCCCTCGAGCAGTACTTC. The encoded protein is CASSPGGALEQYF. The chain links TRBV18 to TRBJ2-7, with D possibly being TRBD2 (6 bases). This CDR3 has 13 residues. V was pared by 2 bases and J by 6 bases, with 11 bases between. CDR1 is KGHSH, CDR2 LQKENI, per germline.